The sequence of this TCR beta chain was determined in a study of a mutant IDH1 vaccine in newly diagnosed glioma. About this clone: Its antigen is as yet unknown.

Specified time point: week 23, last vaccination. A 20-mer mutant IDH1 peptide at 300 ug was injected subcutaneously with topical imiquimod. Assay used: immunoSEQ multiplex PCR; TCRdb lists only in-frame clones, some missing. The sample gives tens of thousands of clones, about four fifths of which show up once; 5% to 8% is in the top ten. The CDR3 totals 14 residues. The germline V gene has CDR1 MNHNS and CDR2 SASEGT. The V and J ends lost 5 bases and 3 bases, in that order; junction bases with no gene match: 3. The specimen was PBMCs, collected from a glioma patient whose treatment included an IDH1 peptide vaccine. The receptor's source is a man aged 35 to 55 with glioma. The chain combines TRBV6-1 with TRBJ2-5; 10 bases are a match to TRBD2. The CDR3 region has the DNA TGTGCCAGCAGTCCCGGGACTAGCGAAGAGACCCAGTACTTC. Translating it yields CASSPGTSEETQYF.